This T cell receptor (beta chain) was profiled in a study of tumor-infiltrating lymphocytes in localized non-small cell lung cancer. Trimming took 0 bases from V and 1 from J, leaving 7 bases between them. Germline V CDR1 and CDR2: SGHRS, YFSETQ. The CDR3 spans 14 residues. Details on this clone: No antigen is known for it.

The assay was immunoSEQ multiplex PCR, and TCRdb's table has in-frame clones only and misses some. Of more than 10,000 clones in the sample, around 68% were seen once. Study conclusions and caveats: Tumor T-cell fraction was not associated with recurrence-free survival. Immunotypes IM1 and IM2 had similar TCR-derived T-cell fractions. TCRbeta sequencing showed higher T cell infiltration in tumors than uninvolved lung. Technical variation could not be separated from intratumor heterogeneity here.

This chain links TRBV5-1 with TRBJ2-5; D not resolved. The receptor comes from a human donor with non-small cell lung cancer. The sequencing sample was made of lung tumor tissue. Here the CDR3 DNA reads TGCGCCAGCAGCTTGGGAGGTTCCCAAGAGACCCAGTACTTC. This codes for CASSLGGSQETQYF.